The entry that follows covers one T cell receptor beta chain sequence. The antigen remains unidentified. This record belongs to a study of breast tumors, draining lymph nodes, adjacent tissues. Study-level points and caveats: Compared with lymph nodes, tumors were less diverse; compared with nontumor tissue, more.

From the multiplex PCR reads, TCRdb called clonotypes with MiXCR, one entry per CDR3 protein. This sample has around 22,000 distinct CDR3 sequences, with 55% to 80% found just once. CDR3 length: 17 amino acids. The clonotype comes from a female donor with breast cancer. Some clones in this sample may be carry-over from other donors' samples. The rearrangement joins TRBV3-2 to TRBJ2-3; the table gives TRBD2 as D, unverified against the DNA. TRBV3-2 is a documented pseudogene. Sequencing was performed on tumor-adjacent breast tissue. The CDR3 bases are TGTGCCAGCAGCCCCCTCGCTAGCGGGGCTAGCACAGATTCGCAGTATTTT. It translates to CASSPLASGASTDSQYF.